Reported below is one TCR beta chain. Seattle cases were enrolled at active infection and followed longitudinally. The sample is drawn from a study of blood T cell repertoires in COVID-19. Overall study: Some COVID-19 samples were acute and others convalescent; all came from the United States, Italy and Spain. From T cells, B-cell-depleted T cells, or PBMCs came the material, which was cDNA or gDNA.

The CDR3 loop spans 11 amino acids. The V end lost 4 bases, the J end lost 7 bases, and 10 bases lay between the germline ends. Germline lookup yields CDR1 GTSNPN and CDR2 SVGIG (reference sequence). Per the study methods: Estimation of nucleated cell counts was performed using reference gene primer amplification. Sequenced by immunoSEQ multiplex PCR; TCRdb stores in-frame clones only, minus some. V, J and clone size were drawn from that table, and D and trimming were deduced from the DNA. Here the sample spans fewer than 450,000 clones, about 89% being singletons. This TCR derives from a woman aged 45-59 years with COVID-19, enrolled during active disease. The V gene is TRBV30, the J gene TRBJ1-2; no reliable D call. Sequences were obtained from peripheral blood. The CDR3 here is CAWIREGGYTF. CDR3 DNA sequence: TGTGCCTGGATCCGGGAAGGTGGCTACACCTTC.